This T cell receptor beta chain was identified in a study of cytomegalovirus exposure and HLA in healthy donors. Findings and caveats of the study: A highly shared variant cluster was judged a likely technical artifact.

Turning to this clone: Its target is unknown.

Amplification used 60 Vbeta primers and 13 Jbeta primers. As handled by the study authors: In a later analysis, the count reached 75 million to 90 million unique TCR beta chains, with around 10 million shared. This table comes from immunoSEQ multiplex PCR, and its TCRdb copy is limited to in-frame clones, with some not included. Clonal size and the V and J genes are those of that table, whereas D and trimming came from the DNA. The data show about 180,000 clones, with approximately 78% seen just once and under 2.5% held by the top ten. Sequencing used PBMCs. The sequence was obtained from a human donor in good health.

CDR3 DNA: TGTGCCAGCAGCTCCATAGCGGGGGGGCTTGGCGGGGAGCTGTTTTTT. It encodes CASSSIAGGLGGELFF. The chain employs TRBV7-9 and TRBJ2-2; 11 bases agree with TRBD2. The CDR3 loop spans 16 amino acids. Trimming at V came to 4 bases and at J to 7 bases, leaving 8 bases not matched to a gene. In germline, CDR1 is SEHNR, CDR2 FQNEAQ (reference sequence).